Below, 21 T cell receptor beta chains from the same sample are listed, as sequenced in a study of metastatic and nonmetastatic thyroid tumors. Until they underwent thyroid surgery, no patient had received any treatment. TCRdb used MiXCR to call clones anew from the PCR reads. The data hold 13,000 or so clones, with about a quarter observed a single time. Material for sequencing was adjacent normal tissue. The receptors were sampled from a female donor with papillary thyroid cancer or a benign thyroid nodule (not recorded which). Some clones in this sample may be carry-over from other donors' samples.

This chain uses TRBV6-1 with TRBJ2-2; D may be TRBD1 (6 bases). The CDR3 extends over 13 amino acids. V gave up 10 bases and J gave up 4 bases, with 13 bases separating them. Germline CDR1 MNHNS, CDR2 SASEGT. The CDR3 DNA reads as TGTGCCACCCAGTTCAGGGGCACCGGGGAGCTGTTTTTT. It specifies CATQFRGTGELFF.

This clone was observed many times. The chain employs TRBV11-3 and TRBJ1-2, with D perhaps TRBD1 (6 bases). V shed 0 bases and J shed 7 bases, with 9 bases lying between them. The germline V gene has CDR1 SGHNT and CDR2 YENEEA. The CDR3 runs to 13 residues. The CDR3 DNA sequence: TGTGCCAGCAGCTTAGATTTACAGGGTGGCTACACCTTC. As protein: CASSLDLQGGYTF. The full variable domain, in which reference TRBV11-3 and TRBJ1-2 provide the parts outside the CDR3, is EAGVVQSPRYKIIEKKQPVAFWCNPISGHNTLYWYLQNLGQGPELLIRYENEEAVDDSQLPKDRFSAERLKGVDSTLKIQPAELGDSAVYLCASSLDLQGGYTFGSGTRLTVV.

In this sample, this clone is medium-sized. This chain links TRBV27 with TRBJ1-2; possible D gene TRBD1, 5 bases. The CDR3 is 15 residues long. The germline V gene has CDR1 MNHEY and CDR2 SMNVEV (reference sequence). V shed 5 bases and J shed 5 bases, with 18 bases lying between them. The chain's CDR3 is CASSPGRDWPYGYTF. For the CDR3, the DNA is TGTGCCAGCAGTCCGGGGAGGGACTGGCCGTATGGCTACACCTTC.

The rearrangement links TRBV11-2 to TRBJ2-1; D remains ambiguous. V lost 0 bases, J lost 7 bases, and 16 bases lay in between. Germline-derived CDR1 and CDR2 are SGHAT and FQNNGV. CDR3 length: 16 residues. In DNA, the CDR3 is TGTGCCAGCAGCTTAGATCAGAGGCCCTCGGCAAATGAGCAGTTCTTC. It encodes CASSLDQRPSANEQFF.

The rearrangement uses TRBV20-1 and TRBJ2-7; weak D call: TRBD2 (6 bases). CDR1 DFQATT and CDR2 SNEGSKA come from the germline V gene (reference sequence). Trimming took off 2 bases at V and 2 bases at J, with 10 bases between the two ends. The CDR3 spans 13 residues. CDR3: CSARLGGTYEQYF. CDR3 bases: TGCAGTGCTAGATTAGGCGGGACCTACGAGCAGTACTTC.

CDR3 residues: CASSKGLAREQYF. For the CDR3, the DNA is TGCGCCAGCAGCAAGGGACTAGCTCGCGAGCAGTACTTC. J is TRBJ2-7 and V is TRBV5-1; 9 bases line up with TRBD2. The CDR3 is 13 residues long. V dropped 4 bases and J dropped 6; count of bases not matched to a gene: 5. The V gene's germline CDR1 is SGHRS and CDR2 YFSETQ. The full variable domain, with the rest looked up from reference TRBV5-1 and TRBJ2-7, is KAGVTQTPRYLIKTRGQQVTLSCSPISGHRSVSWYQQTPGQGLQFLFEYFSETQRNKGNFPGRFSGRQFSNSRSEMNVSTLELGDSALYLCASSKGLAREQYFGPGTRLTVT.

There are a few counts of this clone. V and J are TRBV4-1 and TRBJ1-3; D ambiguous. The V and J ends lost 0 bases and 4 bases respectively, with 19 bases between them. The CDR3 extends over 18 amino acids. Looked up from germline, CDR1 is MGHRA and CDR2 is YSYEKL. CDR3 coding DNA: TGCGCCAGCAGCCAAGATGGGTCGAGGTTTCGGCTAGGAAACACCATATATTTT. Its translation is CASSQDGSRFRLGNTIYF.

In this sample, this clone turned up a few times. The chain uses TRBV6-5 and TRBJ1-6; 9 nucleotides agree with TRBD1. The CDR3 contains 16 residues. CDR1 and CDR2 (germline): MNHEY, SVGAGI. Losses at the gene ends were 3 bases for V and 8 bases for J; bases not matched to a gene: 8. CDR3 sequence (DNA): TGTGCCAGCAGTTATCGACCCCGGGACAGGGATTCACCCCTCCACTTT. Residues: CASSYRPRDRDSPLHF.

By proportion, this clone is medium-sized (0.01 to 0.1%). The chain couples TRBV24-1 to TRBJ2-6; D gene ambiguous. This CDR3 spans 13 amino acids. V lost 4 bases to trimming and J lost 0 bases, with 0 bases between them. CDR1 is KGHDR, CDR2 SFDVKD, per germline. The CDR3 DNA sequence: TGTGCCACCAGTGACTCTGGGGCCAACGTCCTGACTTTC. Amino acid sequence: CATSDSGANVLTF.

This clone is judged medium-sized. The chain has TRBV10-3 and TRBJ2-3; no definite D call. V lost 3 bases and J 6 bases, leaving 4 bases between the germline ends. CDR3 length: 11 amino acids. Germline V gene lookup returns CDR1 ENHRY and CDR2 SYGVKD. This CDR3 is CAISEGDTQYF. CDR3 nucleotides: TGTGCCATCAGTGAAGGGGATACGCAGTATTTT.

This clone was counted a few times. The V and J genes are TRBV25-1 and TRBJ2-1; the D gene could be TRBD1 or TRBD2 (5 bases each). The germline V gene encodes CDR1 MGHDK and CDR2 SYGVNS. Trimming took 7 bases from V and 10 from J, leaving 17 bases between them. The CDR3 is 13 residues long. CDR3 sequence reads: CASMAPAGDEQFF. DNA for the CDR3: TGTGCCAGCATGGCCCCAGCCGGGGACGAGCAGTTCTTC.

The J gene is TRBJ1-2, the V gene TRBV20-1, with TRBD1 identical over 7 bases. The CDR3 runs 14 residues. Germline V gene sequence: CDR1 DFQATT, CDR2 SNEGSKA (reference sequence). The junction had 10 bases not matched to a gene; V was cut back by 5 bases and J by 4 bases. The CDR3 loop is CSAAKTGTAYGYTF. DNA for the CDR3: TGCAGTGCTGCGAAGACCGGGACAGCCTATGGCTACACCTTC.

Details on this clone: This may come from a read error, since a much larger clone is one base off. The CDR3, as DNA: TGTGCCAGCAGCCAAGGAGCGGTCTGGGGTTTGGAAAAACTGTTTTTT. Amino acid sequence: CASSQGAVWGLEKLFF. The chain has TRBV14 and TRBJ1-4; D gene unclear. CDR1 is SGHDN, CDR2 FVKESK, per germline. There are 16 residues in the CDR3. The V gene lost 1 base and the J gene lost 8 bases, with 17 bases spanning the gap.

Many counts were recorded for this clone. CDR3 DNA: TGTGCCAGCAGCTTAGAAGGGGGGACTCTTACAGATACGCAGTATTTT. It encodes CASSLEGGTLTDTQYF. The V call is TRBV11-3, the J call TRBJ2-3; D possibly matches TRBD1 or TRBD2 (6 bases each). The CDR3 is made up of 16 amino acids. V dropped 0 bases and J dropped 3 bases, with 13 bases sitting between them. CDR1 and CDR2 (germline): SGHNT, YENEEA.

The chain joins TRBV6-1 to TRBJ2-7; tentatively, D is TRBD2 (5 bases). Trimming stripped 5 bases from V and 2 bases from J, with 10 bases between. From germline, CDR1 is MNHNS and CDR2 SASEGT. The CDR3 extends over 13 amino acids. CDR3: CASSRTGTYEQYF. The DNA of the CDR3 is TGTGCCAGCAGTAGGACGGGGACCTACGAGCAGTACTTC.

This clone is deemed medium-sized. The chain links TRBV30 to TRBJ1-2, with D possibly being TRBD1 (6 bases). Germline V gene data show CDR1 as GTSNPN and CDR2 as SVGIG (reference sequence). The ends were cut back, 5 bases at V and 6 bases at J, with 10 bases in the middle. CDR3 length: 11 amino acids. This chain's CDR3 is CAWSGAHGYTF. In DNA form, the CDR3 reads TGTGCCTGGTCAGGGGCCCATGGCTACACCTTC.

The chain is built from TRBV5-1 and TRBJ1-2; 7 bases agree with TRBD1. The CDR3 covers 13 residues. With V trimmed by 4 bases and J by 5 bases, 5 bases remained unmatched. Germline assignment: CDR1 SGHRS and CDR2 YFSETQ. The CDR3 sequence is CASSAGTDYGYTF. CDR3 sequence (DNA): TGCGCCAGCAGCGCAGGGACAGATTATGGCTACACCTTC.

Judged by abundance, this clone is medium-sized. The chain recombines TRBV30 with TRBJ2-7; TRBD1 is a possible D gene (6 bases). Germline CDR1 reads GTSNPN; CDR2 reads SVGIG (reference sequence). Trimming cost V 4 bases and J 1 base, with 14 bases left between them. CDR3 length: 14 amino acids. The CDR3 coding sequence is TGTGCCTGGACCCGGGACACTGGATCCTACGAGCAGTACTTC. This translates into CAWTRDTGSYEQYF. Full variable domain (rest looked up from reference TRBV30 and TRBJ2-7): SQTIHQWPATLVQPVGSPLSLECTVEGTSNPNLYWYRQAAGRGLQLLFYSVGIGQISSEVPQNLSASRPQDRQFILSSKKLLLSDSGFYLCAWTRDTGSYEQYFGPGTRLTVT.

This clone was observed many times. Germline and junction disagree at one end, which may indicate a read error. In DNA, the CDR3 is TGTGTCAGCAGCTTGGTGGGACAGGGGGCGAGGGGCTACACCTTC. It encodes CVSSLVGQGARGYTF. This sequence joins TRBV5-4 and TRBJ1-2; 12 bases are shared with TRBD1. Germline lookup yields CDR1 SGHNT and CDR2 YYREEE (reference sequence). CDR3 size: 15 residues.

This clone came up a few times. The chain joins TRBV6-1 to TRBJ1-1; 7 nucleotides match TRBD1. The ends lost 6 bases at V and 0 bases at J; junction bases unmatched: 10. The CDR3 has 16 amino acids. Per the germline V gene, CDR1 is MNHNS and CDR2 is SASEGT. CDR3 sequence reads: CASSSGQLFMNTEAFF. In DNA form, the CDR3 reads TGTGCCAGCAGCTCGGGACAGCTTTTTATGAACACTGAAGCTTTCTTT.

The chain combines TRBV11-2 with TRBJ2-7, with no clear D. V was cut by 2 bases and J by 5 bases, with 10 bases left in between. Germline CDR1 is SGHAT and CDR2 is FQNNGV. This CDR3 contains 13 residues. The CDR3 here is CASSLSSLNEQYF. CDR3 sequence (DNA): TGTGCCAGCAGCTTATCCAGTCTTAACGAGCAGTACTTC. Using reference TRBV11-2 and TRBJ2-7 for the parts outside the CDR3, the full variable domain is EAGVAQSPRYKIIEKRQSVAFWCNPISGHATLYWYQQILGQGPKLLIQFQNNGVVDDSQLPKDRFSAERLKGVDSTLKIQPAKLEDSAVYLCASSLSSLNEQYFGPGTRLTVT.